This TCR beta chain was observed in a study of cytomegalovirus exposure and HLA in healthy donors. A multiplex PCR was run with 60 Vbeta primers and 13 Jbeta primers. TCRdb's table, derived via immunoSEQ multiplex PCR, lists solely in-frame clones and lacks some. The sample carries around 67,000 clones, about 84% recorded once. V was pared by 0 bases and J by 7 bases, with 13 bases between. The CDR3 spans 16 residues. Germline loops: CDR1 MNHEY, CDR2 SVGAGI. The material sequenced was PBMCs. V gene TRBV6-5 combines with J gene TRBJ1-6; a possible D gene is TRBD1 (6 bases). This receptor was taken from a man younger than 35 in good health and CMV-seropositive. The CDR3 here is CASSYSGQGKNSPLHF. The DNA of the CDR3 is TGTGCCAGCAGTTACTCCGGCCAGGGGAAGAATTCACCCCTCCACTTT.